This passage covers 22 T cell receptor beta chains from one sample sequenced in a study of blood T cells in healthy people across ages. Together with a sample-barcoded 5' primer, a J-beta primer mix was included in a second PCR lasting roughly 6 to 12 cycles. TCRdb redid the calling of the 5' RACE reads with MiXCR, one entry per CDR3 protein. The data hold around 1,500,000 distinct CDR3 sequences, with over 25% observed a single time. Sequences were obtained from blood. The receptors here all came from a woman aged 30 to 39 in good health.

This sequence joins TRBV5-5 and TRBJ1-5, with a weak D call TRBD1 (6 bases). The V gene's germline CDR1 is SGHKS and CDR2 YYEKEE (reference sequence). Trimming shortened V by 0 bases and J by 7 bases, and 11 bases separated the two germline ends. There are 14 residues in the CDR3. For the CDR3, the DNA is TGTGCCAGCAGCTTGGATGGGGGCTACCAGCCCCAGCATTTT. Its translation is CASSLDGGYQPQHF.

This clonotype was detected ten times or more. CDR3 DNA: TGTGCCAGCAGCTTAGGAGGCTCGGGGGCCAAAAACATTCAGTACTTC. This gives the protein CASSLGGSGAKNIQYF. The gene calls are TRBV7-2 and TRBJ2-4; D might be TRBD2 (5 bases). Germline assignment: CDR1 SGHTA and CDR2 FQGNSA. V was clipped by 1 base and J by 1 base, with 11 bases between them. This CDR3 spans 16 amino acids.

Only a few counts were recorded for this clonotype. CDR3 nucleotide sequence: TGTGCCAGCAGCCCAACTTCCGGGGCAACCCGCTCTGGGGCCAACGTCCTGACTTTC. It is translated as CASSPTSGATRSGANVLTF. The chain carries TRBV3-1 and TRBJ2-6; D is perhaps TRBD1 or TRBD2 (5 bases each). The CDR3 sequence is 19 residues long. Trimming cost V 4 bases and J 0 bases, with 19 bases left between them. Per the germline V gene, CDR1 is LGHDT and CDR2 is YNNKEL (reference sequence).

This clonotype was found many times. This chain joins TRBV10-3 and TRBJ2-3, with TRBD2 identical over 12 bases. The CDR3 loop spans 18 amino acids. The germline CDR1 and CDR2 sequences are ENHRY and SYGVKD. The V segment lost 2 bases and the J segment 1 base; nucleotides outside the gene matches: 7. Here the CDR3 reads CAISEPGRTSGGTDTQYF. CDR3 coding DNA: TGTGCCATCAGTGAGCCAGGCCGGACTAGCGGGGGCACAGATACGCAGTATTTT.

The chain has TRBV3-1 and TRBJ1-1; possible D gene TRBD1, 5 bases. V was clipped by 1 base and J by 6 bases, with 15 bases between them. The V gene's germline CDR1 is LGHDT and CDR2 YNNKEL (reference sequence). This CDR3 spans 15 amino acids. The CDR3 sequence is CASSQAPLRDAEAFF. The CDR3 region has the DNA TGTGCCAGCAGCCAAGCTCCTCTCAGGGACGCTGAAGCTTTCTTT.

The chain joins TRBV7-2 to TRBJ2-7, with D tentatively TRBD2 (5 bases). The CDR3 loop spans 15 amino acids. Looked up from germline, CDR1 is SGHTA and CDR2 is FQGNSA. Trimming took 5 bases from V and 4 from J, leaving 18 bases between them. CDR3 sequence reads: CASSSRTGILYEQYF. The CDR3 nucleotides read TGTGCCAGCAGCAGCCGTACGGGGATCCTTTACGAGCAGTACTTC.

The chain is built from TRBV29-1 and TRBJ2-7; possible D gene TRBD2, 5 bases. In germline, CDR1 is SQVTM, CDR2 ANQGSEA. The CDR3 totals 15 residues. V was pared by 7 bases and J by 0 bases, with 19 bases between. The chain's CDR3 is CSAESEALSSYEQYF. In DNA form, the CDR3 reads TGCAGCGCTGAGTCGGAGGCCCTAAGCTCCTACGAGCAGTACTTC.

The sample holds many counts of this clonotype. The rearrangement joins TRBV5-1 to TRBJ2-7; 16 bases line up with TRBD2. V dropped 3 bases and J dropped 0; count of bases not matched to a gene: 12. This CDR3 comprises 20 residues. Germline CDR1 and CDR2: SGHRS and YFSETQ. The CDR3 protein is CASSSGTSGGAGGSSYEQYF. The CDR3 region has the DNA TGCGCCAGCAGCTCCGGGACTAGCGGGGGGGCCGGTGGGAGCTCCTACGAGCAGTACTTC.

This clonotype has a count of ten or more. This chain uses TRBV7-2 with TRBJ2-7; 8 positions agree with TRBD2. J was trimmed by 1 base and V by 1 base; bases with no gene match: 6. The germline V gene has CDR1 SGHTA and CDR2 FQGNSA. This CDR3 is 16 amino acids long. This CDR3 reads CASSLGGSGVSYEQYF. CDR3 sequence (DNA): TGTGCCAGCAGCTTAGGGGGTAGCGGGGTATCCTACGAGCAGTACTTC.

The chain carries TRBV6-2 or TRBV6-3 and TRBJ2-1, with 11 bases lining up with TRBD2. Germline CDR1 and CDR2: MNHEY and SVGEGT. V shed 11 bases and J 10 bases; nucleotides not matched to a gene: 13. The CDR3 is 14 residues long. The CDR3 nucleotides read TGTGCCGCCAAGAGACTAGCGGGGTACGGGGAGCAGTTCTTC. Protein product: CAAKRLAGYGEQFF.

The rearrangement joins TRBV12-3 or TRBV12-4 to TRBJ1-2; no firm D call. The CDR3 consists of 13 residues. Trimming removed 5 bases from V and 4 bases from J, with 11 bases in between. Here the CDR3 DNA reads TGTGCCAGCAGTCCATATACTAGCTATGGCTACACCTTC. It encodes CASSPYTSYGYTF.

The CDR3 DNA reads TGCGCCTGTTATCGGGATGCAGGGCATGAGCAGTTCTTC. This encodes CACYRDAGHEQFF. The rearrangement uses TRBV5-1 and TRBJ2-1, with D possibly being TRBD1 or TRBD2 (5 bases each). CDR1 and CDR2 from the germline V gene are SGHRS and YFSETQ. With 10 bases removed from V and 8 bases from J, the gap between germline ends came to 19 bases. The CDR3 contains 13 residues.

On this clonotype itself: Possible read error: a much larger clone is one base away. The chain uses TRBV5-1 and TRBJ2-7; D is undetermined. The CDR3 is 13 residues long. CDR1 is SGHRS, CDR2 YFSETQ, per germline. The CDR3: CTSSPDGAYEQYF. Written as DNA, the CDR3 is TGCACCAGCAGCCCGGACGGAGCCTACGAGCAGTACTTC.

This clonotype occurred a few times. This chain joins TRBV20-1 and TRBJ1-4; possible D gene TRBD1, 5 bases. The CDR3 is 14 amino acids. CDR1 DFQATT and CDR2 SNEGSKA come from the germline V gene (reference sequence). Trimming took 5 bases from V and 0 from J, leaving 10 bases between them. In DNA, the CDR3 is TGCAGTGCTGGGACCCCCTCAACTAATGAAAAACTGTTTTTT. Its translation is CSAGTPSTNEKLFF.

This clonotype was seen more than once but under ten times. This chain links TRBV7-9 with TRBJ2-1, with D possibly being TRBD2 (6 bases). The CDR3 consists of 15 residues. The V and J ends lost 5 bases and 6 bases respectively, with 17 bases between them. Germline values: CDR1 SEHNR, CDR2 FQNEAQ (reference sequence). The CDR3 DNA is TGTGCCAGCAGCGATGCGGGGTTTTGGGGCAATGAGCAGTTCTTC. Its protein product is CASSDAGFWGNEQFF.

The chain couples TRBV18 to TRBJ2-1; 8 bases agree with TRBD1. Germline CDR1 KGHSH, CDR2 LQKENI. After removal of 0 bases from V and 5 bases from J, the junction contained 12 bases not matched to a gene. The CDR3 contains 18 residues. CDR3 loop: CASSPPWFATGANNEQFF. CDR3 nucleotides: TGTGCCAGCTCACCACCGTGGTTTGCGACAGGGGCGAACAATGAGCAGTTCTTC.

Regarding this clonotype: Being one base from a much bigger clone, this may be a read error. V usage is TRBV12-3 or TRBV12-4 and J usage is TRBJ2-7, with D perhaps TRBD2 (5 bases). This CDR3 is built from 13 residues. V was clipped by 8 bases and J by 6 bases, with 17 bases between them. The CDR3 DNA reads TGTGCCAGCGGCCTCTTTAGCGCACTCGAGCAGTACTTC. Translated, it gives CASGLFSALEQYF.

The rearrangement joins TRBV27 to TRBJ2-5, with D possibly matching TRBD2 (5 bases). With 6 bases removed from V and 11 bases from J, the gap between germline ends came to 40 bases. Germline V gene lookup returns CDR1 MNHEY and CDR2 SMNVEV (reference sequence). The CDR3 is made up of 20 amino acids. CDR3 nucleotides: TGTGCCAGCAGCTCCAGTTCGAACGCCCCGACTAAGTTGTTTTTCAATGAGCAGTACTTC. The encoded protein is CASSSSSNAPTKLFFNEQYF.

V and J are TRBV7-8 and TRBJ2-1; D is ambiguous. The CDR3 loop spans 15 amino acids. V dropped 5 bases and J dropped 6 bases, with 17 bases sitting between them. From germline, CDR1 is SGHVS and CDR2 FQNEAQ. CDR3 bases: TGTGCCAGCAGCCTAACTCGCGGTAGGGCCAATGAGCAGTTCTTC. Translating it yields CASSLTRGRANEQFF. The variable domain in full, with the rest retrieved from reference TRBV7-8 and TRBJ2-1, is GAGVSQSPRYKVAKRGQDVALRCDPISGHVSLFWYQQALGQGPEFLTYFQNEAQLDKSGLPSDRFFAERPEGSVSTLKIQRTQQEDSAVYLCASSLTRGRANEQFFGPGTRLTVL.

Only a few counts were recorded for this clonotype. CDR3 nucleotides: TGTGCCAGCAGCTTAGTAGGGCGGGAGGGCCTTTCCTACAATGAGCAGTTCTTC. Translation gives CASSLVGREGLSYNEQFF. The J gene is TRBJ2-1, the V gene TRBV7-6, with 9 bases identical to TRBD2. CDR1 is SGHVS, CDR2 FNYEAQ, per germline. This CDR3 is built from 18 residues. V shed 1 base, J shed 1 base, and the junction held 8 bases outside the gene matches.

On this clonotype: An end of the junction differs from the germline gene, which may be a read error. V and J are TRBV5-1 and TRBJ2-3; tentatively, D is TRBD2 (6 bases). Germline V gives CDR1 SGHRS, CDR2 YFSETQ. CDR3 length: 14 residues. CDR3 coding DNA: TGCGCCGGCAGCTTGGAGGGGAACACAGATACGCAGTATTTT. The encoded protein is CAGSLEGNTDTQYF. The whole variable domain, filled in from reference TRBV5-1 and TRBJ2-3, reads KAGVTQTPRYLIKTRGQQVTLSCSPISGHRSVSWYQQTPGQGLQFLFEYFSETQRNKGNFPGRFSGRQFSNSRSEMNVSTLELGDSALYLCAGSLEGNTDTQYFGPGTRLTVL.

This chain joins TRBV7-3 and TRBJ2-3, with D possibly TRBD2 on 6 matching bases. The CDR3 contains 17 residues. Germline CDR1 SGHTA, CDR2 FQGTGA. The V end lost 1 base, the J end lost 0 bases, and 14 bases lay between the germline ends. CDR3 amino acids: CASSLNGGDPSTDTQYF. In nucleotides, the CDR3 is TGTGCCAGCAGCTTAAATGGCGGGGACCCAAGCACAGATACGCAGTATTTT.